This T cell receptor (beta chain) is from a study of control samples from healthy donors and cancer patients. Libraries were prepared by immunoSEQ multiplex PCR; TCRdb keeps only in-frame clonotypes and omits some of them. This sample has about 140,000 clones, with about 90% found just once. Germline V gene lookup returns CDR1 SGHNT and CDR2 YYREEE (reference sequence). V dropped 4 bases and J dropped 3 bases, with 17 bases sitting between them. The CDR3 has 15 amino acids. The sequenced sample consisted of blood. The chain combines TRBV5-4 with TRBJ2-7, with D possibly TRBD2 on 6 matching bases. This clonotype was obtained from a man aged 18 to 30 in good health. CDR3 sequence: CASSPGGGRDYEQYF. CDR3 DNA sequence: TGTGCCAGCAGCCCCGGTGGAGGGCGGGACTACGAGCAGTACTTC.